This T cell receptor (beta chain) is drawn from a study of spatial heterogeneity in lung cancer. Across the whole study: Combinations of a unique TCR and a UMI were tallied in raw reads, and on average each appeared more than ten times. Overall study results and limits: The authors estimated that approximately 6.9% of tumor T cells were covered for alpha chains and roughly 14% for beta chains. Expanded intratumoral alpha and beta TCR counts tracked tumor mutation counts.

Each TCR cDNA molecule bore a unique molecular identifier. Using its own MiXCR run on the 5' RACE reads, TCRdb lists one record per CDR3 protein. The sample lists about 10,000 distinct CDR3 sequences; 8% were seen once. In germline, CDR1 is KGHSH, CDR2 LQKENI. The CDR3 length is 13 residues. J gave up 4 bases and V 2 bases, and 0 bases lay outside the gene matches. This clonotype was counted ten times or more. Its target is not known. Specified time point: sample taken at primary tumor resection. A total of 72 untreated early-stage non-small cell lung cancer patients served as donors. This sequence was found in a male donor with early-stage non-small cell lung cancer. This specimen consisted of lung tumor tissue, obtained at surgery. The rearrangement joins TRBV18 to TRBJ2-7, with 9 bases aligning to TRBD2. CDR3 in DNA: TGTGCCAGCTCACCAACTAGCGGGTACGAGCAGTACTTC. Translating gives CASSPTSGYEQYF.